Given below is one TCR beta chain in context. Its antigen target is currently unknown. No base qualities exist here, and no much larger clone lies one base off it. Spanning cysteine to phenylalanine, the CDR3 consists of 13 amino acids. Kept here is only the CDR3 DNA, which spans 39 bases and is read in frame from base 1. CDR1 is given as SGDLS and CDR2 as YYNGEE, both from the germline V gene. V and J are truncated by 1 base and 5 bases respectively, leaving an intervening sequence of 9 bases. Library creation used the immunoSEQ multiplex PCR assay. For the multiplex PCR, a mixture combining 60 forward primers for TCR Vbeta segments and 13 reverse primers for TCR Jbeta segments was used. A multiplex PCR assay on genomic DNA amplified the CDR3 region of rearranged TCR beta genes. The Illumina HiSeq System was used to sequence the amplified TCR beta libraries as 87-base-pair reads. Per the original workflow: Across the 700 or so repertoires, a later analysis counted some 81 million unique TCR beta chains, roughly 11 million of which were shared by at least two donors. Raw reads were error-corrected and collapsed into unique sequences with a nearest-neighbor algorithm that merged closely related sequences to remove PCR and sequencing errors. Alignment of CDR3 sequences to IMGT reference sequences was used to assign V, D and J gene segments. Each retained sequence needed at least a six-nucleotide match to both a V gene segment and a J gene segment. Rearrangements were called productive when the CDR3 lacked stop codons and stayed in frame with V and J; all others were non-productive. CDR3 was defined according to IMGT convention as the region running from the second conserved V-encoded cysteine to the conserved J-encoded phenylalanine. The earlier analysis of about 530 of the donors excluded any sequence lacking an unambiguous match to a single V gene segment. An earlier analysis of about 600 of the donors called V segments functional above 56.7% productive rearrangements and segregating when the between-donor standard deviation exceeded 5%. A statistical classification framework was built to diagnose cytomegalovirus status from the catalog of TCR beta chain sequences. V and J gene assignment, in a later analysis, came from comparing TCR nucleotide sequences with IMGT/GENE-DB human TR gene sequences. The TCRdist pipeline was used in a later analysis to assign CDR3 sequences and most-parsimonious VDJ recombination scenarios. In a later analysis, each TCR beta chain was defined by its CDR3 amino acid sequence together with its V-gene family, and reads lacking a unique V-gene family were excluded. To address suspected cross-contamination and a sequencing artifact, a later analysis removed under 600 highly shared, low-generation-probability nucleotide sequences. A later analysis calculated a clonal expansion index for each public chain from normalized within-repertoire ranks of inferred template counts. Generation probabilities in a later analysis came from a VDJ recombination model fitted to out-of-frame rearrangements, and those results were checked against IGoR. In a later analysis, hypergeometric tests were used to score TCR-TCR, TCR-HLA and TCR-CMV co-occurrence, with a repertoire-size bias correction applied to TCR pairs. False discovery rates were estimated in a later analysis by permuting HLA or CMV assignments 20 times. In a later analysis, co-occurring TCRs were grouped using DBSCAN, with TCRdist sequence similarity added in when clustering inside HLA-allele-positive subsets. For co-occurrence clustering, repertoires with fewer than 30,000 or more than 120,000 public chains were excluded, along with five repertoires with anomalous nucleotide sharing. TCRdb stores this immuneACCESS table with in-frame sequences only. Part of the clones is absent; in the studies checked, under half of the shortfall reflects unresolved V genes, and no reason is known for the rest. From that table come the V and J calls and clone size; the DNA was used to work out D and trimming. This sample has 100,000 to 150,000 clones in its table, and around four fifths of those were observed once. The leading ten clones occupy 2% to 2.5% of the sample.

The cohort comprised some 680 healthy bone marrow donors. Cohort members were all nominally healthy when sampled, although unrecorded immune exposures were likely present. The donor was CMV seropositive and was included in the group of 290 or so seropositive cohort members. A peripheral blood sample was provided by each donor, and peripheral blood mononuclear cells were used for TCR beta sequencing. The Qiagen DNeasy Blood Extraction Kit was used to extract genomic DNA from the blood cell samples. This specimen comes from a study of cytomegalovirus exposure and HLA in healthy donors listed by TCRdb under 2017. About the investigation overall: According to an earlier analysis of around 600 of the donors, some 170 million T cells yielded some 110 million unique TCR beta sequences and 250 to 350 Gb of sequence data. A later genetic analysis used genome-wide SNP genotypes for about 65% of the roughly 670 donors, treating that subset as a discovery cohort. An early release that covered roughly 600 HLA-typed donors contained approximately 300 gigabases of sequencing data and roughly 84 million unique TCR sequences. All discovery cohort repertoires had been generated using a single sequencing platform. HLA typing covered class I and class II loci at four-digit resolution. To predict cytomegalovirus infection status, the study brought together high-throughput TCR immunosequencing, statistical association of individual TCRs with disease status, and machine learning. Among roughly 400 genotyped donors of the cohort, an average of roughly 230,000 unique TCR beta nucleotide sequences was sequenced per donor, of which roughly 17% were non-productive. The study profiled the T cell repertoires of about 640 subjects by immunosequencing and related them to cytomegalovirus serostatus. Donor age, sex, ethnicity and CMV serostatus were collected together with the repertoire data. Typing coverage differed by locus: A, B, C, DRB1 and DQB1 were typed in about 629-640 donors, DQA1 in 522, DPA1 in around 610, and DPB1 in approximately 450. In a later analysis, previously published TCR beta repertoires from 600 to 850 donors were re-analyzed and high-resolution HLA genotyping was added so that TCR occurrence patterns could be studied. In the later analysis, no new phenotypic data were used to find candidate immune exposures; instead, reliance was placed on TCR beta sequences and their occurrence across donors. The study aimed to test whether cataloging public T cell receptors could reveal signatures of past pathogen exposure. An earlier analysis of 450 to 750 of the donors used high-throughput TCR beta sequencing to judge whether each TCR beta V gene segment behaved as functional or pseudogenic. Of the 300 to 500 genotyped donors, approximately 81% were placed in the genetic ancestry cluster associated with self-reported Caucasian donors. Along with the roughly 610-subject first cohort, a separate validation cohort of 120 different subjects was used. Because of strong linkage in the cohort, roughly five DR-DQ haplotypes were treated as single units for association and clustering.

Study-level results and caveats: The sequencing pipeline was judged likely to have produced a cluster of highly shared sequence variants as a technical artifact. V-gene and J-gene trimming of TCR beta chains was associated with a missense DCLRE1C variant in a later genetic analysis, and the association was replicated in an independent cohort. While some public TCRs were present in many individuals, most TCR sequences turned up only very rarely across donors. In a later analysis, HLA-associated TCR beta chains showed more clonal expansion and lower generation probabilities than non-associated chains that were equally common. The cohort was sequenced for TCR beta chains only, and without alpha or paired-chain data the features that could be detected were limited. Presence/absence analyses assumed roughly uniform sequencing depth across donors, an assumption that may not hold. The 87-base-pair reads could not distinguish some IMGT-functional V segments, including TRBV6-2 and TRBV6-3, so those segments were excluded. Compared with the roughly 700-donor mean, donors in an Asian-associated ancestry cluster had fewer N-insertions in productive TCRs, according to a later genetic analysis. Correlated functional status among segregating V segments might reflect linkage disequilibrium, but an unknown experimental factor could not be ruled out. According to the authors, the approach could potentially be generalized to other disease states and immunological phenotypes. Assigning TCR associations to individual alleles was difficult when HLA alleles, especially DR and DQ, strongly co-occurred. In vitro tests confirmed that three of the cytomegalovirus-associated TCR beta chains recognize cytomegalovirus antigens. A later analysis reported that several top co-occurrence clusters appeared linked to parvovirus B19, influenza, CMV and Epstein-Barr virus. At a false discovery rate of 0.05, a later analysis linked around 17,000 TCR beta sequences to specific HLA alleles. A further reported finding was that TCR beta sequences accurately predicted the HLA-A and HLA-B alleles for most subjects in the first cohort. Because HLA typing was unavailable for some donors at each locus, only the typed subset was used in association tests. In a later analysis, the rate of TCR association differed among HLA loci, with DRB1 alleles having the most associated TCRs and HLA-C alleles having the fewest. Because counts were too low, about 18 rarely observed V segments, including chromosome 9 orphons, were left out of the earlier analysis of 500 to 650 of the donors. A later analysis found that most CMV-associated TCR beta chains appeared HLA-restricted, with HLA associations seemingly driven largely by CMV exposure. Immune exposure information for the cohort was limited to CMV serostatus. In the study, 150 to 200 TCR beta chains were listed as associated with cytomegalovirus. The classifier was reported to diagnose cytomegalovirus status with high specificity and sensitivity in both the original and validation cohorts. An earlier analysis of approximately 500 of the donors showed that most TCR beta V segments appeared in productive rearrangements either about 90% or about 30% of the time, which broadly matched IMGT annotations.

This chain joins TRBV9 to TRBJ1-1; the D gene is possibly TRBD1, with 5 bases matching. The source material was PBMCs. This receptor was obtained from a middle-aged woman in good health and CMV-seropositive. The CDR3 loop reads CASSVQGGTEAFF. The bases read TGTGCCAGCAGCGTACAGGGAGGAACTGAAGCTTTCTTT.